This is a list of T cell receptor beta chains from one sample in a study of shared clonotypes between healthy human individuals. Profiling relied on immunoSEQ multiplex PCR, and the TCRdb table lists in-frame clones only, not all of them. The data show 950,000 to 1,100,000 clones, with under 80% seen just once and about 1.5% held by the top ten. The material sequenced was memory CD4+ T cells sorted from blood. The origin of the receptors is a man between 18 and 29 years old in good health. Each CDR3 is given with its conserved first and last residue. The order of the fields is V gene, clone size, CDR3 length, J gene, D gene, CDR3 DNA, CDR3 protein. A D gene is named only where the DNA matches it firmly. Some rows have no size entry. The others give once, few or many, or a class for an expanded clone.

v_call: TRBV6-1; clone_size: once; cdr3_length: 15; j_call: TRBJ1-1; d_call: TRBD1; cdr3_nt: TGTGCCAGCAGTCGTTACAGGGGGGGGAACACTGAAGCTTTCTTT; cdr3_aa: CASSRYRGGNTEAFF
v_call: TRBV27; clone_size: many; cdr3_length: 16; j_call: TRBJ2-1; d_call: TRBD2; cdr3_nt: TGTGCCAGCAGTATCGCAAGGACTAGCGGTAACAATGAGCAGTTCTTC; cdr3_aa: CASSIARTSGNNEQFF
v_call: TRBV9; clone_size: many; cdr3_length: 13; j_call: TRBJ1-1; d_call: .; cdr3_nt: TGTGCCAGCAGCGTAGTATGGGGTTCTGAAGCTTTCTTT; cdr3_aa: CASSVVWGSEAFF
v_call: TRBV27; clone_size: .; cdr3_length: 14; j_call: TRBJ2-1; d_call: .; cdr3_nt: TGTGCCAGCAGTTTATCAAGGGGTAGTAATGAGCAGTTCTTC; cdr3_aa: CASSLSRGSNEQFF
v_call: TRBV6-1; clone_size: once; cdr3_length: 14; j_call: TRBJ2-7; d_call: TRBD1; cdr3_nt: TGTGCCAGCAGTGAGTCTGGACAGGCCCCGTGGCAGTACTTC; cdr3_aa: CASSESGQAPWQYF
v_call: TRBV19; clone_size: .; cdr3_length: 15; j_call: TRBJ2-7; d_call: TRBD1; cdr3_nt: TGTGCCAGTAGTTCTCCGGGACAGGGATCCTACGAGCAGTACTTC; cdr3_aa: CASSSPGQGSYEQYF
v_call: TRBV10-3; clone_size: .; cdr3_length: 15; j_call: TRBJ1-1; d_call: .; cdr3_nt: TGTGCCATCAGTACCGAACTTTCGATGAACACTGAAGCTTTCTTT; cdr3_aa: CAISTELSMNTEAFF
v_call: TRBV30; clone_size: .; cdr3_length: 14; j_call: TRBJ2-7; d_call: .; cdr3_nt: TGTGCCTGGAGTAGGCTTATCCCGGGCGACGAGCAGTACTTC; cdr3_aa: CAWSRLIPGDEQYF
v_call: TRBV30; clone_size: .; cdr3_length: 14; j_call: TRBJ2-3; d_call: TRBD1; cdr3_nt: TGTGCCTGGTCGACAGGGCTTAGCACAGATACGCAGTATTTT; cdr3_aa: CAWSTGLSTDTQYF
v_call: TRBV10-1; clone_size: .; cdr3_length: 13; j_call: TRBJ2-5; d_call: .; cdr3_nt: TGCGCCAGCAGTGTCCGGGCAGGAGAGACCCAGTACTTC; cdr3_aa: CASSVRAGETQYF
v_call: TRBV6-6; clone_size: once; cdr3_length: 15; j_call: TRBJ1-1; d_call: .; cdr3_nt: TGTGCCAGCAGTTACTCCGGCAATTTGGGCACTGAAGCTTTCTTT; cdr3_aa: CASSYSGNLGTEAFF
v_call: TRBV10-3; clone_size: few; cdr3_length: 16; j_call: TRBJ1-4; d_call: .; cdr3_nt: TGTGCCATCAGTGAATTGGGGGCCCAAACTAATGAAAAACTGTTTTTT; cdr3_aa: CAISELGAQTNEKLFF
v_call: TRBV7-2; clone_size: .; cdr3_length: 13; j_call: TRBJ2-2; d_call: TRBD1; cdr3_nt: TGTGCCAGCAGATCAGGGGGCACCGGGGAGCTGTTTTTT; cdr3_aa: CASRSGGTGELFF
v_call: TRBV10-1; clone_size: .; cdr3_length: 13; j_call: TRBJ2-7; d_call: .; cdr3_nt: TGCGCCAGCAGTGCTGGACAGAGCTACGAGCAGTACTTC; cdr3_aa: CASSAGQSYEQYF
v_call: TRBV19; clone_size: few; cdr3_length: 13; j_call: TRBJ2-1; d_call: .; cdr3_nt: TGTGCCAGTAGTATACCGACAGGCAATGAGCAGTTCTTC; cdr3_aa: CASSIPTGNEQFF